The rows below give T cell receptor beta chains drawn from one sample of a study of cytomegalovirus exposure and HLA in healthy donors. Here immunoSEQ multiplex PCR was the method, and the copy in TCRdb shows in-frame clones only, minus some. In total, the table holds tens of thousands of clones. The sequencing input was PBMCs. Receptor source: a man aged 18 to 30 in good health and CMV-seropositive. Each CDR3 is given with its conserved first and last residue. A D gene is named only where the DNA matches it firmly.

cdr3_aa cdr3_nt v_call d_call j_call
CASSLLAGDGEQYF TGCGCCAGCAGCTTGCTAGCGGGGGACGGCGAGCAGTACTTC TRBV5-1 TRBD2 TRBJ2-7
CASSLSSGDGTGELFF TGTGCCAGCAGCTTGTCCTCGGGAGATGGCACCGGGGAGCTGTTTTTT TRBV5-4 NA TRBJ2-2
CASSHPQGVRDNEQFF TGTGCCAGCAGTCACCCCCAGGGGGTTAGGGACAATGAGCAGTTCTTC TRBV5-4 TRBD1 TRBJ2-1
CASRDRPLSNQPQHF TGCGCCAGCCGGGACAGGCCACTTAGCAATCAGCCCCAGCATTTT TRBV5-1 TRBD1 TRBJ1-5
CSVDSRYGYTF TGCAGCGTTGATAGTCGCTATGGCTACACCTTC TRBV29-1 NA TRBJ1-2
CASSQGGSRSSNQPQHF TGCGCCAGCAGCCAGGGGGGGTCTCGGAGCAGCAATCAGCCCCAGCATTTT TRBV4-1 NA TRBJ1-5
CASRPQGTYEQYF TGTGCCAGCAGGCCCCAGGGGACCTACGAGCAGTACTTC TRBV28 NA TRBJ2-7
CASSPGGAGQPQHF TGCGCCAGCTCCCCGGGGGGGGCAGGTCAGCCCCAGCATTTT TRBV18 NA TRBJ1-5
CASSPAGTSPYEQYF TGTGCCAGCTCACCAGCCGGGACAAGCCCCTACGAGCAGTACTTC TRBV18 NA TRBJ2-7
CASRMGGNYGYTF TGTGCCAGTAGAATGGGAGGGAACTATGGCTACACCTTC TRBV19 NA TRBJ1-2
CASSATVTVVETQYF TGTGCCAGCAGCGCGACAGTTACAGTCGTCGAGACCCAGTACTTC TRBV9 NA TRBJ2-5
CASGGDPGYGYTF TGCGCCAGCGGAGGGGACCCGGGTTATGGCTACACCTTC TRBV5-1 NA TRBJ1-2
CASTLLGGNTEAFF TGTGCCAGCACCCTTTTGGGGGGAAACACTGAAGCTTTCTTT TRBV7-8 NA TRBJ1-1
CASSGTGGMNTGELFF TGTGCCAGCAGTGGGACAGGGGGGATGAACACCGGGGAGCTGTTTTTT TRBV2 TRBD1 TRBJ2-2
CASNTGGAYYGYTF TGTGCCAGCAATACAGGGGGCGCTTACTATGGCTACACCTTC TRBV28 TRBD1 TRBJ1-2
CASSSGLAAYNEQFF TGCGCCAGCAGCTCAGGACTAGCGGCTTACAATGAGCAGTTCTTC TRBV5-1 TRBD2 TRBJ2-1
CASSSSLGAGGAEAFF TGTGCCAGCAGTTCTTCCTTGGGGGCAGGGGGAGCTGAAGCTTTCTTT TRBV28 TRBD1 TRBJ1-1
CASSLGGSIDNEQFF TGTGCCAGCAGCTTGGGCGGGAGCATAGACAATGAGCAGTTCTTC TRBV5-4 TRBD2 TRBJ2-1
CASREWDRNTGELLF TGTGCCAGCAGGGAATGGGACAGGAACACCGGGGAGCTGCTTTTT TRBV7-9 TRBD1 TRBJ2-2
CASRPVQGVTDTQYF TGTGCCAGCCGACCCGTGCAGGGGGTTACAGATACGCAGTATTTT TRBV27 TRBD1 TRBJ2-3
CAIRNPVQGTEAFF TGTGCCATCAGAAACCCTGTACAGGGAACTGAAGCTTTCTTT TRBV10-3 NA TRBJ1-1
CASRRTATYGYTF TGTGCCAGCAGAAGGACAGCGACCTATGGCTACACCTTC TRBV6-6 NA TRBJ1-2
CAWSVLRPGNIQYF TGTGCCTGGAGTGTACTAAGGCCTGGAAACATTCAGTACTTC TRBV30 NA TRBJ2-4
CASSYFGNEQFF TGTGCCAGCAGTTACTTCGGGAATGAGCAGTTCTTC TRBV6-5 NA TRBJ2-1
CASATSGSSYEQYF TGCGCCAGCGCCACTAGCGGTAGCTCCTACGAGCAGTACTTC TRBV4-1 TRBD2 TRBJ2-7
CSVTTLATSDTQYF TGCAGCGTTACAACACTAGCGACCTCAGATACGCAGTATTTT TRBV29-1 TRBD2 TRBJ2-3
CASSDSGGDTQYF TGTGCCAGCAGTGACTCGGGGGGAGATACGCAGTATTTT TRBV6-4 NA TRBJ2-3
CASRDDSDNSPLHF TGTGCCAGCAGGGATGACAGCGATAACTCACCCCTCCACTTT TRBV6-1 NA TRBJ1-6
CASSLKLGHNDEQFF TGTGCCAGCAGCTTGAAATTGGGACACAATGATGAGCAGTTCTTC TRBV5-4 NA TRBJ2-1
CASSLRDRGLGAEAFF TGTGCCAGCAGCTTAAGGGACAGGGGGCTCGGCGCTGAAGCTTTCTTT TRBV7-6 TRBD1 TRBJ1-1
CASSFSGGSYEQYF TGTGCCAGCAGTTTTTCCGGCGGTTCCTACGAGCAGTACTTC TRBV28 NA TRBJ2-7
CASSPTQGFGTEAFF TGTGCCAGCTCACCAACCCAGGGGTTTGGGACTGAAGCTTTCTTT TRBV18 NA TRBJ1-1
CASSQDYGTGELFF TGTGCCAGCAGCCAAGATTACGGCACCGGGGAGCTGTTTTTT TRBV14 NA TRBJ2-2
CATGQLTQYF TGCGCCACGGGACAGCTTACGCAGTATTTT TRBV10-2 TRBD1 TRBJ2-3
CSARSRGEAFF TGCAGTGCTAGATCGAGAGGAGAAGCTTTCTTT TRBV20-1 NA TRBJ1-1
CASSLKGPSRIYEQYF TGTGCCAGCAGTTTAAAGGGGCCGTCACGTATCTACGAGCAGTACTTC TRBV27 NA TRBJ2-7
CASSWQGAFGDGYTF TGCGCCAGCAGCTGGCAGGGGGCTTTTGGGGATGGCTACACCTTC TRBV5-1 TRBD1 TRBJ1-2